This T cell receptor (beta chain) is drawn from a study of identical twins. Whole-study findings and limits: Cord blood beta clonotypes that were abundant carried fewer insertions, and memory repertoires showed no such trend. Twin sharing of out-of-frame TCR alpha was underestimated by models in monozygotic pairs.

CDR3 length equals 15 residues. Per the germline V gene, CDR1 is SGDLS and CDR2 is YYNGEE. Trimming removed 1 base at V and 3 bases at J, with 14 bases between. This clonotype has just a few counts. Its antigen is not known. Template switching (which added a universal primer site) was used, and cDNA carried unique molecular identifiers. TCRdb used MiXCR to reprocess the 5' RACE reads, holding one entry per CDR3 protein. The sample consists of under 900,000 distinct CDR3 sequences, 12% of them appearing once. In addition, the sample was reused for a study of yellow fever vaccine responses in identical twins.

The chain carries TRBV9 and TRBJ2-7, with no clear D. The clonotype comes from a woman aged 18 to 35 in good health. The sample taken for sequencing was PBMCs. CDR3 in DNA: TGTGCCAGCAGCGTATATTCGGAAATAGTCTACGAGCAGTACTTC. Encoded protein: CASSVYSEIVYEQYF.